This TCR beta chain was recorded in a study of patients and donors after allogeneic stem cell transplantation. MiXCR was run by TCRdb on the RT-PCR reads, yielding one entry per CDR3 protein. The table lists about a million distinct CDR3 sequences, under 20% of them singletons. The V gene lost 4 bases and the J gene lost 5 bases, with 14 bases spanning the gap. Germline-derived CDR1 and CDR2 are LGHNA and YSLEER. This CDR3 is 14 amino acids long. The chain carries TRBV4-3 and TRBJ2-5; the D is unclear. The source of this sequence is a human donor who was either an allogeneic HSCT recipient or a stem cell or donor lymphocyte infusion donor (not recorded which). It is not recorded whose cells these are; they may come from a transplant donor. The sequencing sample was made of blood, either unsorted or a sorted T cell fraction (not recorded which). Written as DNA, the CDR3 is TGCGCCAGCAGCCCTGGACCCGCGTGGGAGACCCAGTACTTC. It codes for CASSPGPAWETQYF.